What follows describes a single T cell receptor (beta chain). Its cognate antigen is unknown. The CDR3 spans 13 residues. Germline V gene lookup returns CDR1 ENHRY and CDR2 SYGVKD. The sample belongs to a study of graft-versus-host responses after intestinal transplantation. Notes on the study in general: Detection of GvH clones occurred in recipient marrow, and some had their first appearance in ileum or blood.

Produced via immunoSEQ multiplex PCR; TCRdb's table is partial and in-frame only. The sample records 25,000 or so clones, 85% to 95% being singletons. V is TRBV10-3 and J is TRBJ1-4; D possibly corresponds to TRBD1 (5 bases). This TCR derives from a human patient who received an intestinal transplant, so some T cells may come from the graft donor. The source was PBMCs, collected 39 to 40 days after intestinal transplant. The CDR3 spells CASGGALNEKLFF. In DNA, the CDR3 is TGTGCTTCAGGAGGGGCTCTTAATGAAAAACTGTTTTTT.